The next 8 T cell receptor beta chains were all read from a single sample in a study of blood T cell repertoires in COVID-19. Using immunoSEQ multiplex PCR, the repertoire was profiled, and TCRdb retains in-frame clones only, with some absent. The sample has hundreds of thousands of clones, roughly 86% seen once. The sequenced sample consisted of PBMCs or T cells enriched from blood (not recorded which). The receptors stem from a woman aged 45 to 65 who had recovered from COVID-19.

This clone was recorded only once. The chain combines TRBV28 with TRBJ2-5, with 10 bases fitting TRBD2. The germline gives CDR1 MDHEN, CDR2 SYDVKM. V lost 6 bases, J lost 4 bases, and 8 bases stayed unmatched. The CDR3 extends over 15 amino acids. DNA for the CDR3: TGTGCCAGCAGACTAGCGGGAAGGGGAAGAGAGACCCAGTACTTC. Protein: CASRLAGRGRETQYF.

The V gene is TRBV19, the J gene TRBJ2-3, with D maybe TRBD1 (5 bases). Germline V lookup: CDR1 LNHDA, CDR2 SQIVND (reference sequence). V was clipped by 3 bases and J by 6 bases, with 10 bases between them. The CDR3 is 13 amino acids. The chain's CDR3 is CASSMAGFDTQYF. The DNA of the CDR3 is TGTGCCAGTAGTATGGCAGGGTTTGATACGCAGTATTTT.

The genes are TRBV6-5 and TRBJ2-7, with 11 bases that match TRBD1. V shed 6 bases and J 3 bases; nucleotides not matched to a gene: 4. Per the germline V gene, CDR1 is MNHEY and CDR2 is SVGAGI. The CDR3 has 14 residues. CDR3 in amino acids: CASRWDRGVYEQYF. The CDR3 nucleotides are TGTGCCAGCAGATGGGACAGGGGGGTCTACGAGCAGTACTTC.

The chain uses TRBV19 and TRBJ2-7; 7 bases fit TRBD1. J lost 5 bases, V lost 3 bases, and 13 bases had no gene match. Germline loops: CDR1 LNHDA, CDR2 SQIVND (reference sequence). The CDR3 loop spans 16 amino acids. The CDR3 protein is CASSMSGTEHPNEQYF. Written as DNA, the CDR3 is TGTGCCAGTAGTATGAGTGGGACAGAGCACCCCAACGAGCAGTACTTC.

The V call is TRBV9, the J call TRBJ2-1; 13 bases agree with TRBD2. Germline-derived CDR1 and CDR2 are SGDLS and YYNGEE. The CDR3 is 16 amino acids. V was clipped by 4 bases and J by 8 bases; unmatched bases: 9. The CDR3 protein is CASSISGLAGTDEQFF. The CDR3 nucleotides are TGTGCCAGCAGCATTTCGGGACTAGCGGGAACGGATGAGCAGTTCTTC.

This chain uses TRBV13 with TRBJ2-1; the D is unclear. The germline V gene encodes CDR1 PRHDT and CDR2 FYEKMQ (reference sequence). Trimming left V 4 bases short and J 9 bases short, with 16 bases between. The CDR3 spans 14 residues. CDR3 bases: TGTGCCAGCAGCTCCTCTACGAGAGCTCGTGAGCAGTTCTTC. This sequence encodes CASSSSTRAREQFF.

CDR3 sequence (DNA): TGTGCCTCCTGGGCTGGGCAAGAGACCCAGTACTTC. Its translation: CASWAGQETQYF. The chain joins TRBV28 to TRBJ2-5; no clear D gene. V lost 11 bases to trimming and J lost 2 bases, with 12 bases between them. CDR1 is MDHEN and CDR2 is SYDVKM in the germline V gene. CDR3 length: 12 amino acids. The variable domain in full, with the rest retrieved from reference TRBV28 and TRBJ2-5, is DVKVTQSSRYLVKRTGEKVFLECVQDMDHENMFWYRQDPGLGLRLIYFSYDVKMKEKGDIPEGYSVSREKKERFSLILESASTNQTSMYLCASWAGQETQYFGPGTRLLVL.

This rearrangement joins TRBV27 to TRBJ1-4, with D perhaps TRBD1 (5 bases). The germline V gene encodes CDR1 MNHEY and CDR2 SMNVEV (reference sequence). V shed 6 bases and J shed 4 bases, with 27 bases lying between them. CDR3 size: 19 residues. The CDR3 coding sequence is TGTGCCAGCAGCCGCGATTACCCTGCCCCGGGGGGTCTTAATGAAAAACTGTTTTTT. Translated, it gives CASSRDYPAPGGLNEKLFF.